Only a few counts were recorded for the clone carrying this T cell receptor (beta chain). The data stem from a study of blood T cells in healthy people across ages. V was clipped by 3 bases and J by 5 bases; unmatched bases: 6. Germline lookup yields CDR1 MNHEY and CDR2 SVGAGI. This CDR3 comprises 15 residues. A second PCR, run for roughly 7 to 12 cycles, used a sample-barcoded 5' primer plus a J-beta primer mix. TCRdb fed the 5' RACE reads into MiXCR, producing one record per CDR3 protein. There are about 930,000 distinct CDR3 sequences in the sample; 25% to 35% occur only once, and about a tenth lies in the top ten. These data were also filed under a second study, of T cells of mothers and their children.

Sample: blood. The chain uses TRBV6-5 and TRBJ2-2; 7 nucleotides match TRBD1. The receptor was derived from a woman in her 40s in good health. The CDR3 reads CASSYGTVRTGELFF. The DNA of the CDR3 is TGTGCCAGCAGTTATGGGACAGTGAGAACCGGGGAGCTGTTTTTT.